Presented here are 22 T cell receptor beta chains from one specimen sequenced in a study of shared clonotypes between healthy human individuals. Sequencing used immunoSEQ multiplex PCR; TCRdb keeps in-frame clones, though not all of them. The sample includes some 1,100,000 clones, roughly 74% seen only once; the top ten take 0.5% to 0.6%. The material sequenced was memory CD4+ T cells from PBMCs. Specified subset: CD45RA-negative fraction. The origin of the receptors is a man aged 18 to 29 in good health. Some clones in this sample may be carry-over from other donors' samples.

This clone was detected only a few times. This chain connects TRBV18 to TRBJ2-7, with D tentatively TRBD1 (5 bases). The CDR3 loop spans 14 amino acids. Germline loops: CDR1 KGHSH, CDR2 LQKENI. V gave up 5 bases and J gave up 6 bases, with 17 bases separating them. CDR3 loop: CASSSVGLSGEQYF. The DNA for the CDR3 is TGTGCCAGCTCATCCGTGGGGCTTTCGGGCGAGCAGTACTTC.

This chain connects TRBV27 to TRBJ2-7; weak D call: TRBD1 (5 bases). Looked up from germline, CDR1 is MNHEY and CDR2 is SMNVEV (reference sequence). The V end lost 3 bases, the J end lost 6 bases, and 18 bases lay between the germline ends. The CDR3 length is 15 residues. CDR3 nucleotide sequence: TGTGCCAGCAGTTTTTCGGGCAGGGTTGTGGTCGAGCAGTACTTC. Protein sequence: CASSFSGRVVVEQYF.

This chain links TRBV19 with TRBJ2-3, with TRBD2 as a possible D gene (6 bases). The CDR3 is made up of 16 amino acids. Trimming took 5 bases from V and 0 from J, leaving 15 bases between them. Per germline, CDR1 LNHDA and CDR2 SQIVND (reference sequence). The CDR3 is CASSARLGTSTDTQYF. CDR3 coding DNA: TGTGCCAGTAGTGCCCGGCTAGGGACTAGCACAGATACGCAGTATTTT.

The chain couples TRBV6-5 to TRBJ2-7; no clear D. This CDR3 comprises 15 residues. Per germline, CDR1 MNHEY and CDR2 SVGAGI. The ends were cut back, 2 bases at V and 0 bases at J, with 11 bases in the middle. In DNA, the CDR3 is TGTGCCAGCAGTTACCCCAGACGGTTCTCCTACGAGCAGTACTTC. Its protein product is CASSYPRRFSYEQYF.

In regard to this clone: Other DNA sequences of this sample code for an identical CDR3. V and J are TRBV9 and TRBJ2-3, with 7 nucleotides matching TRBD2. Germline CDR1 SGDLS, CDR2 YYNGEE. The CDR3 consists of 13 residues. J was trimmed by 4 bases and V by 2 bases; bases with no gene match: 1. The CDR3 bases are TGTGCCAGCAGCGTTGCGGGGGCAGATACGCAGTATTTT. Translating gives CASSVAGADTQYF.

V gene TRBV5-4 combines with J gene TRBJ2-1; maybe TRBD2 (6 bases). The CDR3 loop spans 13 amino acids. V was clipped by 0 bases and J by 8 bases, with 9 bases between them. Germline V gives CDR1 SGHNT, CDR2 YYREEE (reference sequence). CDR3: CASSLGRDDEQFF. Written as DNA, the CDR3 is TGTGCCAGCAGCTTGGGGAGGGATGATGAGCAGTTCTTC.

In regard to this clone: Other DNA sequences in the same sample also yield this CDR3. The rearrangement uses TRBV5-1 and TRBJ2-5; 9 nucleotides line up with TRBD1. The CDR3 consists of 14 residues. Germline CDR1 reads SGHRS; CDR2 reads YFSETQ. V lost 0 bases, J lost 6 bases, and 3 bases stayed unmatched. The CDR3 is CASSLGQGVKTQYF. The CDR3 bases are TGCGCCAGCAGCTTGGGACAGGGGGTGAAGACCCAGTACTTC.

This sequence joins TRBV9 and TRBJ2-1; D may match TRBD1 or TRBD2 (5 bases each). Trimming removed 0 bases from V and 5 bases from J, with 15 bases in between. Germline lookup yields CDR1 SGDLS and CDR2 YYNGEE. The CDR3 contains 16 residues. CDR3 sequence reads: CASSVVPGRWDNEQFF. The CDR3 DNA follows: TGTGCCAGCAGCGTAGTCCCGGGACGGTGGGACAATGAGCAGTTCTTC.

V usage is TRBV21-1 and J usage is TRBJ2-1. TRBV21-1 is shown as a pseudogene. The CDR3 runs 15 residues. CDR3 loop: CASSPRGTFNPEQFF. CDR3 nucleotides: TGTGCCAGCAGCCCCCGTGGGACCTTCAACCCCGAGCAGTTCTTC.

The V call is TRBV18, the J call TRBJ2-7; TRBD2 matches at 12 bases. CDR1 is KGHSH and CDR2 is LQKENI in the germline V gene. The trim removed 6 bases at V and 3 bases at J, leaving 12 bases unmatched. CDR3 length: 17 amino acids. CDR3 in DNA: TGTGCCAGCTCCCCGGGGGCAGGACTAGCGGGAATCTACGAGCAGTACTTC. Its protein is CASSPGAGLAGIYEQYF.

This clone appeared a single time. J is TRBJ2-7 and V is TRBV5-1; 7 bases are shared with TRBD1. The CDR3 sequence is 14 residues long. Germline V gene sequence: CDR1 SGHRS, CDR2 YFSETQ. V trimming: 7 bases; J trimming: 6 bases; junction bases outside the gene matches: 13. DNA of the CDR3: TGCGCCAGCGGCACCGGGACAGCGTTTCTCGAGCAGTACTTC. This codes for CASGTGTAFLEQYF.

The V call is TRBV6-1, the J call TRBJ1-5; no reliable D call. The CDR3 runs 13 residues. Between the trimmed V and J ends, which lost 11 bases and 5 bases, there was a span of 16 bases. Looked up from germline, CDR1 is MNHNS and CDR2 is SASEGT. CDR3 sequence (DNA): TGTGCCGGAAATATCGGTGGGGATCAGCCCCAGCATTTT. This translates into CAGNIGGDQPQHF.

This sequence joins TRBV18 and TRBJ2-2, with TRBD1 matching over 7 bases. The length of the CDR3 is 16 residues. Trimming at V came to 2 bases and at J to 2 bases, leaving 5 bases not matched to a gene. The germline gives CDR1 KGHSH, CDR2 LQKENI. The CDR3 reads CASSPSRQGNTGELFF. CDR3 coding DNA: TGTGCCAGCTCACCATCCCGACAGGGTAACACCGGGGAGCTGTTTTTT. Based on the CDR3 plus reference TRBV18 and TRBJ2-2, the full variable domain is NAGVMQNPRHLVRRRGQEARLRCSPMKGHSHVYWYRQLPEEGLKFMVYLQKENIIDESGMPKERFSAEFPKEGPSILRIQQVVRGDSAAYFCASSPSRQGNTGELFFGEGSRLTVL.

The chain recombines TRBV2 with TRBJ2-7; 7 nucleotides match TRBD1. The V segment lost 3 bases and the J segment 9 bases; nucleotides outside the gene matches: 2. The CDR3 contains 11 residues. Germline V gene data show CDR1 as SNHLY and CDR2 as FYNNEI. CDR3 residues: CASSDRDRQYF. CDR3 DNA: TGTGCCAGCAGTGATAGGGACAGGCAGTACTTC. Full variable domain (remainder filled in from reference TRBV2 and TRBJ2-7): EPEVTQTPSHQVTQMGQEVILRCVPISNHLYFYWYRQILGQKVEFLVSFYNNEISEKSEIFDDQFSVERPDGSNFTLKIRSTKLEDSAMYFCASSDRDRQYFGPGTRLTVT.

The chain combines TRBV28 with TRBJ1-4; D gene ambiguous. Germline V CDR1 and CDR2: MDHEN, SYDVKM. The V end lost 2 bases, the J end lost 0 bases, and 4 bases lay between the germline ends. The CDR3 extends over 14 amino acids. The CDR3 protein is CASSLGTTNEKLFF. The DNA for the CDR3 is TGTGCCAGCAGTTTAGGTACAACTAATGAAAAACTGTTTTTT.

This clone was counted only a few times. DNA for the CDR3: TGTGCCAGCAGTCTGTCAGGGGTTAGGGGCACTGAAGCTTTCTTT. It codes for CASSLSGVRGTEAFF. J is TRBJ1-1 and V is TRBV6-6; the D gene is possibly TRBD1 (6 bases). The CDR3 is 15 amino acids. The germline gives CDR1 MNHNY, CDR2 SVGAGI (reference sequence). Trimming left V 5 bases short and J 4 bases short, with 17 bases between.

Many counts were recorded for this clone. V usage is TRBV30 and J usage is TRBJ1-1; 8 positions agree with TRBD1. The germline gives CDR1 GTSNPN, CDR2 SVGIG (reference sequence). Trimming removed 1 base from V and 4 bases from J; junction bases left unmatched: 5. This CDR3 has 14 amino acids. The CDR3, as DNA: TGTGCCTGGAGTGGGAGGACAGGGAGCACTGAAGCTTTCTTT. Translated, it gives CAWSGRTGSTEAFF.

The chain is built from TRBV5-1 and TRBJ1-2; possibly TRBD1 for D (6 bases). V was clipped by 0 bases and J by 6 bases, with 18 bases between them. Germline values: CDR1 SGHRS, CDR2 YFSETQ. The CDR3 consists of 16 residues. The CDR3 nucleotides are TGCGCCAGCAGCTTGGGATGGGCCAGGGGTGTGGATGGCTACACCTTC. It encodes CASSLGWARGVDGYTF.

The chain joins TRBV27 to TRBJ2-7; TRBD2 agrees at 14 bases. CDR1 is MNHEY, CDR2 SMNVEV, per germline (reference sequence). This CDR3 contains 17 residues. Unmatched junction bases numbered 12, after V lost 4 bases and J lost 7 bases. The CDR3 bases are TGTGCCAGCAGTTCCCTCGGGACTAGCGGGAGAGGGCTGGAGCAGTACTTC. Amino acids: CASSSLGTSGRGLEQYF.

As concerns this clone: It is unclear where the CDR3 begins or ends on the DNA, so no DNA is shown, and the CDR3 is as TCRdb lists it. The rearrangement joins TRBV12-1 to TRBJ2-2; TRBD2, the D gene given by the table, was not confirmed from the DNA. TRBV12-1 is a known pseudogene. From its first to its last residue, the CDR3 has 20 amino acids. CDR3 region: CASSFARGTSRGSNTGELFF.

The rearrangement uses TRBV15 and TRBJ2-3, with 10 bases identical to TRBD1. This CDR3 spans 15 amino acids. V lost 4 bases, J lost 3 bases, and 4 bases stayed unmatched. Germline CDR1 is LNHNV and CDR2 is YYDKDF (reference sequence). Here the CDR3 DNA reads TGTGCCACCAGCAACTCGGACAGGGGGACAGATACGCAGTATTTT. This translates into CATSNSDRGTDTQYF.

The chain employs TRBV6-1 and TRBJ2-7; 7 bases fit TRBD1. The junction had 16 bases not matched to a gene; V was cut back by 4 bases and J by 4 bases. The CDR3 loop spans 17 amino acids. Germline V gene data show CDR1 as MNHNS and CDR2 as SASEGT. The CDR3 nucleotides are TGTGCCAGCAGTGCCACGGACAGGCTCCAGTTGGGTTACGAGCAGTACTTC. Amino acids: CASSATDRLQLGYEQYF.